This T cell receptor beta chain appears in the sequencing data of a study of CD8 T cells in ankylosing spondylitis. After removal of 0 bases from V and 4 bases from J, the junction contained 4 bases not matched to a gene. This CDR3 has 15 amino acids. CDR1 is SGDLS and CDR2 is YYNGEE in the germline V gene. Using its own MiXCR run on the 5' RACE reads, TCRdb lists one record per CDR3 protein. The repertoire consists of about 39,000 distinct CDR3 sequences, with approximately 3% occurring once and the leading ten covering under 3.5%. This clonotype was seen many times. Its target is unknown. Study-wide results and limits: Earlier literature documents some of the motif variants in reactive arthritis synovial fluid and blood. The study identified a TCR beta motif of several highly homologous variants that appeared characteristic of ankylosing spondylitis blood.

This chain connects TRBV9 to TRBJ2-3; 8 bases line up with TRBD2. The clonotype originates from a male donor with ankylosing spondylitis or in good health (not recorded which). The sample comprised blood, either unsorted or a sorted T cell fraction (not recorded which). The CDR3 loop is CASSVVTSGADTQYF. The DNA for the CDR3 is TGTGCCAGCAGCGTAGTTACTAGCGGTGCAGATACGCAGTATTTT.